The rows below give T cell receptor beta chains drawn from one sample of a study of cytomegalovirus exposure and HLA in healthy donors. The protocol was immunoSEQ multiplex PCR, while the TCRdb copy is restricted to in-frame clones and leaves out a portion. The table shows 110,000 to 150,000 clones, with around three quarters occurring only once. Source material: PBMCs. Every receptor here comes from a woman aged 60 to 75 in good health and CMV-seropositive. CDR3s include the opening cysteine and the closing phenylalanine or tryptophan. D genes are given only for firm matches. Clone size appears in some rows only: once, few, many, or a class for an expanded clone.

D: TRBD1
size: .
J: TRBJ2-7
V: TRBV10-3
DNA: TGTGCCATCAGTGCCGGGACAGGGGACTACGAGCAGTACTTC
CDR3: CAISAGTGDYEQYF

D: TRBD1
size: .
J: TRBJ2-5
V: TRBV5-1
DNA: TGCGCCAGCAGCACCGCCCCGTCGTACAGGGGCGCCGTTACAGGGACCCAGTACTTC
CDR3: CASSTAPSYRGAVTGTQYF

D: .
size: .
J: TRBJ2-1
V: TRBV29-1
DNA: TGCAGCGTTGCCGGGATCCGCTCCTACAATGAGCAGTTCTTC
CDR3: CSVAGIRSYNEQFF

D: .
size: .
J: TRBJ2-3
V: TRBV19
DNA: TGTGCCAGTAGTATAGGGAGTAGCGGAGATACGCAGTATTTT
CDR3: CASSIGSSGDTQYF

D: TRBD2
size: .
J: TRBJ2-3
V: TRBV5-5
DNA: TGTGCCAGCAGCTCCACAGGACTAGCGGCAGATACGCAGTATTTT
CDR3: CASSSTGLAADTQYF

D: TRBD1
size: .
J: TRBJ1-5
V: TRBV27
DNA: TGTGCCAGCAGATTACAGGGGGCTAACAATCAGCCCCAGCATTTT
CDR3: CASRLQGANNQPQHF

D: .
size: .
J: TRBJ2-3
V: TRBV4-2
DNA: TGTGCCAGCAGCCAAGTACTGACTAGGGCTACTAGCACAGATACGCAGTATTTT
CDR3: CASSQVLTRATSTDTQYF

D: .
size: .
J: TRBJ1-1
V: TRBV18
DNA: TGTGCCAGCTCACCCCCAGAGGCTTTGAACACTGAAGCTTTCTTT
CDR3: CASSPPEALNTEAFF

D: .
size: few
J: TRBJ1-2
V: TRBV5-1
DNA: TGCGCCAGCAGGGCGGAGTTGGAAGGCTACACCTTC
CDR3: CASRAELEGYTF

D: .
size: .
J: TRBJ2-3
V: TRBV13
DNA: TGTGCCAGCGGACCCGGACAGCGGCTCACAGATACGCAGTATTTT
CDR3: CASGPGQRLTDTQYF

D: .
size: .
J: TRBJ1-5
V: TRBV19
DNA: TGTGCCAGTAGTATTCAGGGCAGGGGAGGGAATCAGCCCCAGCATTTT
CDR3: CASSIQGRGGNQPQHF

D: TRBD2
size: .
J: TRBJ2-3
V: TRBV6-6
DNA: TGTGCCAGCAGTTTACTAGCGGACACAGATACGCAGTATTTT
CDR3: CASSLLADTDTQYF

D: TRBD1
size: .
J: TRBJ1-2
V: TRBV5-1
DNA: TGCGCCAGCAGCTTGGAAGCAGGGGGCTATGGCTACACCTTC
CDR3: CASSLEAGGYGYTF

D: TRBD1
size: .
J: TRBJ2-4
V: TRBV28
DNA: TGTGCCAGCATCCCGGGACAGGGTTCAGCTAGGAACATTCAGTACTTC
CDR3: CASIPGQGSARNIQYF

D: .
size: few
J: TRBJ2-3
V: TRBV10-1
DNA: TGCGCCAGCAGTGCAGGGGGGCCTTTAGATACGCAGTATTTT
CDR3: CASSAGGPLDTQYF

D: .
size: .
J: TRBJ2-2
V: TRBV6-1
DNA: TGTGCCAGCAGTGGTGACACGTCTTGGAACACCGGGGAGCTGTTTTTT
CDR3: CASSGDTSWNTGELFF

D: TRBD1
size: .
J: TRBJ1-2
V: TRBV5-1
DNA: TGCGCCAGCGACTCCACAGGGGGCGCAGGCTACACCTTC
CDR3: CASDSTGGAGYTF

D: TRBD1
size: .
J: TRBJ2-5
V: TRBV7-9
DNA: TGTGCCAGCAGCGCCGACAGGGGAGAGACCCAGTACTTC
CDR3: CASSADRGETQYF

D: .
size: .
J: TRBJ2-2
V: TRBV11-2
DNA: TGTGCCAGCAGCTTACGGGGGTGGAACACCGGGGAGCTGTTTTTT
CDR3: CASSLRGWNTGELFF

D: TRBD1
size: .
J: TRBJ1-1
V: TRBV29-1
DNA: TGCAGCGTCATAAACAGGGCAGGGGGGAACACTGAAGCTTTCTTT
CDR3: CSVINRAGGNTEAFF

D: TRBD1
size: few
J: TRBJ1-2
V: TRBV6-1
DNA: TGTGCCAGCAGTGAGGGACAGGGACGTAAAGGCTACACCTTC
CDR3: CASSEGQGRKGYTF

D: TRBD1
size: once
J: TRBJ1-2
V: TRBV25-1
DNA: TGTGCCAGCAGTGGGGCAGGGGGGCTTAACTATGGCTACACCTTC
CDR3: CASSGAGGLNYGYTF

D: .
size: .
J: TRBJ1-4
V: TRBV6-1
DNA: TGTGCCAGCAGTGATAGCCCAACCAACGCGAAACTGTTTTTT
CDR3: CASSDSPTNAKLFF

D: .
size: .
J: TRBJ1-3
V: TRBV7-2
DNA: TGTGCCAGCAGCTTAGGTGGAGGGCGGATTGGAAACACCATATATTTT
CDR3: CASSLGGGRIGNTIYF

D: TRBD1
size: .
J: TRBJ1-2
V: TRBV19
DNA: TGTGCCAGTAGTCTGGGGACAGTAGGTGGCTACACCTTC
CDR3: CASSLGTVGGYTF

D: TRBD1
size: .
J: TRBJ1-3
V: TRBV6-5
DNA: TGTGCCAGCAGTGTAGGGACAGCTGGAAACACCATATATTTT
CDR3: CASSVGTAGNTIYF

D: .
size: once
J: TRBJ2-1
V: TRBV19
DNA: TGTGCCAGTAGTATCTTACAGGGCAATGAGCAGTTCTTC
CDR3: CASSILQGNEQFF

D: .
size: .
J: TRBJ1-5
V: TRBV2
DNA: TGTGCCAGCAAACAGGGCCTACGTCAGCCCCAGCATTTT
CDR3: CASKQGLRQPQHF

D: .
size: .
J: TRBJ1-5
V: TRBV9
DNA: TGTGCCAGCAGCGTAGCCCCAGGGAACCTTCAGACACGGAAGGGCGATCAGCCCCAGCATTTT
CDR3: CASSVAPGNLQTRKGDQPQHF

D: .
size: .
J: TRBJ1-1
V: TRBV6-4
DNA: TGTGCCAGCAAAAGGGACACAAAGAACACTGAAGCTTTCTTT
CDR3: CASKRDTKNTEAFF

D: .
size: .
J: TRBJ2-3
V: TRBV5-1
DNA: TGCGCCAGCAGCTTGGACAACACAGATACGCAGTATTTT
CDR3: CASSLDNTDTQYF

D: .
size: few
J: TRBJ1-1
V: TRBV7-9
DNA: TGTGCCAGCAGCGTACAGGGCGTTCACACTGAAGCTTTCTTT
CDR3: CASSVQGVHTEAFF

D: TRBD1
size: once
J: TRBJ1-1
V: TRBV9
DNA: TGTGCCAGCAGCCCTGGACAGGGGTGGACTGAAGCTTTCTTT
CDR3: CASSPGQGWTEAFF

D: TRBD2
size: once
J: TRBJ2-3
V: TRBV2
DNA: TGTGCCAGCAGTAGACTAGCGGGGCGTTTAGATACGCAGTATTTT
CDR3: CASSRLAGRLDTQYF

D: TRBD2
size: .
J: TRBJ2-7
V: TRBV10-3
DNA: TGTGCCATCAGGGGGGCGGGGGGGTCCTCCTACGAGCAGTACTTC
CDR3: CAIRGAGGSSYEQYF

D: .
size: .
J: TRBJ2-7
V: TRBV2
DNA: TGTGCCAGCAGTGTTGAGGGGGGAGGGCTGTACGAGCAGTACTTC
CDR3: CASSVEGGGLYEQYF

D: .
size: .
J: TRBJ2-7
V: TRBV4-1
DNA: TGCGCCAGCAGCCAAGATCGTGAGAGCCGGAAGGGGCACGAGCAGTACTTC
CDR3: CASSQDRESRKGHEQYF

D: .
size: .
J: TRBJ1-2
V: TRBV2
DNA: TGTGCCAGCAGTGACCGGGGGTTCTATGGCTACACCTTC
CDR3: CASSDRGFYGYTF

D: TRBD1
size: .
J: TRBJ1-2
V: TRBV28
DNA: TGTGCCAGCACTTCACAGGGGGAACGCTATGGCTACACCTTC
CDR3: CASTSQGERYGYTF

D: .
size: .
J: TRBJ2-5
V: TRBV7-9
DNA: TGTGCCAGCAGCCCCGGGATAAAAGAGACCCAGTACTTC
CDR3: CASSPGIKETQYF

D: TRBD1
size: .
J: TRBJ2-5
V: TRBV18
DNA: TGTGCCAGCTCTGCGGGACAGGGGGGAGAGACCCAGTACTTC
CDR3: CASSAGQGGETQYF

D: TRBD1
size: .
J: TRBJ1-2
V: TRBV10-3
DNA: TGTGCCGTTTCCGGGGACAGCGAGAATGGCTACACCTTC
CDR3: CAVSGDSENGYTF

D: TRBD1
size: .
J: TRBJ2-7
V: TRBV5-5
DNA: TGTGCCAGCAGCCAGGGGGTAGGGGGCCTTTCTAGCTCCTACGAGCAGTACTTC
CDR3: CASSQGVGGLSSSYEQYF